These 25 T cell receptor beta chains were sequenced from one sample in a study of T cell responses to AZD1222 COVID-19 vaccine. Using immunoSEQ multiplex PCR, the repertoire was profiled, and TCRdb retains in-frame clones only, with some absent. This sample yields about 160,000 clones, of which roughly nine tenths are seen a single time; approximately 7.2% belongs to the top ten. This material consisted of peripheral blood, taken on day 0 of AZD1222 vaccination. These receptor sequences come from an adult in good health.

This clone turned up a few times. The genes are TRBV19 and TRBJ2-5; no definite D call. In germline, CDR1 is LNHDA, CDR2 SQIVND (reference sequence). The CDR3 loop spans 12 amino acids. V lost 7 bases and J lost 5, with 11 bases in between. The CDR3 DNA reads TGTGCCAGTAAGGACCCCCAGGAGACCCAGTACTTC. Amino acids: CASKDPQETQYF.

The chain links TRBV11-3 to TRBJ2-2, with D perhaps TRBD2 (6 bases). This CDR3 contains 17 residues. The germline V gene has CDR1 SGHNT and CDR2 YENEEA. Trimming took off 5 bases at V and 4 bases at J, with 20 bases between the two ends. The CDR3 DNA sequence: TGTGCCAGCAGCCTAATAACCAGGCCTAGCGTCACCGGGGAGCTGTTTTTT. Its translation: CASSLITRPSVTGELFF.

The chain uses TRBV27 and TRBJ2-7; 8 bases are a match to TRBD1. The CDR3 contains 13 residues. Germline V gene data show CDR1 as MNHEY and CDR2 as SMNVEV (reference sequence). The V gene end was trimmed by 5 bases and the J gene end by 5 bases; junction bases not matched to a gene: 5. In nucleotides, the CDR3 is TGTGCCAGCAGTGTGACAGGGGTCCACGAGCAGTACTTC. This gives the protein CASSVTGVHEQYF.

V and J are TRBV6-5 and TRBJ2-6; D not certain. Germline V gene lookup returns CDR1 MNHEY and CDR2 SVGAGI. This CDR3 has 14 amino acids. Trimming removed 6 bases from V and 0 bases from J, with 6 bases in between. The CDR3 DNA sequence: TGTGCCAGCAGGTTGAGCTCTGGGGCCAACGTCCTGACTTTC. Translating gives CASRLSSGANVLTF.

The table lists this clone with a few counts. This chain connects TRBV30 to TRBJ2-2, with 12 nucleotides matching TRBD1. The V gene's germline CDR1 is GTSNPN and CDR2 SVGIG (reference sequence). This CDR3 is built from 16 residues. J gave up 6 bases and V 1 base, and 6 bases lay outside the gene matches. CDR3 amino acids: CAWSERDRGLAGELFF. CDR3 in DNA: TGTGCCTGGAGTGAGCGGGACAGGGGGCTCGCCGGGGAGCTGTTTTTT. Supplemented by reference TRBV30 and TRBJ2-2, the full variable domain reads SQTIHQWPATLVQPVGSPLSLECTVEGTSNPNLYWYRQAAGRGLQLLFYSVGIGQISSEVPQNLSASRPQDRQFILSSKKLLLSDSGFYLCAWSERDRGLAGELFFGEGSRLTVL.

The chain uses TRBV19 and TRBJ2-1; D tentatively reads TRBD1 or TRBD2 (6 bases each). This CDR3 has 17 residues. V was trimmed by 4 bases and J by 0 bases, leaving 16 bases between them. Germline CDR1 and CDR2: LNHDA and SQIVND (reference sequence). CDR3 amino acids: CASSTGGGTTSYNEQFF. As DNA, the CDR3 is TGTGCCAGTAGTACCGGAGGGGGGACGACCTCCTACAATGAGCAGTTCTTC.

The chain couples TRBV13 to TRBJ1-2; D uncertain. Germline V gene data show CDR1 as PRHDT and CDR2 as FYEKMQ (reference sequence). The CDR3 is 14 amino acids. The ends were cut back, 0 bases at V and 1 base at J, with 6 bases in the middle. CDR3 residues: CASSLGLHNYGYTF. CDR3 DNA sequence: TGTGCCAGCAGCTTAGGCCTGCATAACTATGGCTACACCTTC. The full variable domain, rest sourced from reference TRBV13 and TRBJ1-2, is AAGVIQSPRHLIKEKRETATLKCYPIPRHDTVYWYQQGPGQDPQFLISFYEKMQSDKGSIPDRFSAQQFSDYHSELNMSSLELGDSALYFCASSLGLHNYGYTFGSGTRLTVV.

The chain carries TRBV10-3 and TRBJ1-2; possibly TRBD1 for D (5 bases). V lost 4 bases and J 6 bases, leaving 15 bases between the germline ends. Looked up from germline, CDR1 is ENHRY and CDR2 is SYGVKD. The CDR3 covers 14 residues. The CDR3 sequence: CAISAWQQGDGYTF. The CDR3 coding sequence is TGTGCCATCAGTGCGTGGCAGCAAGGGGATGGCTACACCTTC.

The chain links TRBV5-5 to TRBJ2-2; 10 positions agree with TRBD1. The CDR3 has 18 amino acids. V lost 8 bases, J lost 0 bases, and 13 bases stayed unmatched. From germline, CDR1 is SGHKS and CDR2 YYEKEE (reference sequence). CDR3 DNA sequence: TGTGCCAGTTCCCCCAACCGGGACAGGGGCTCGAACACCGGGGAGCTGTTTTTT. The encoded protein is CASSPNRDRGSNTGELFF.

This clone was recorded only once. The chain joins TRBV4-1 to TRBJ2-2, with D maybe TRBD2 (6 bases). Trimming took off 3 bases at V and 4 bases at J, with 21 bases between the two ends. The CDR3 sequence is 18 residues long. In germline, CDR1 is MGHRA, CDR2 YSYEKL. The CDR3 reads CASSQEGYPSLGTGELFF. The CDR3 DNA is TGCGCCAGCAGCCAGGAGGGATATCCTAGTCTGGGCACCGGGGAGCTGTTTTTT.

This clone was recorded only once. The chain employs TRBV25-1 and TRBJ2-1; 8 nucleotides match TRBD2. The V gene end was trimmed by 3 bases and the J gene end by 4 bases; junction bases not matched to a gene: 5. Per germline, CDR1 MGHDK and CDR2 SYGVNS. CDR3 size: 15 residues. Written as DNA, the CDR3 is TGTGCCAGCAGTGATATGGCGGGGGGTTACAATGAGCAGTTCTTC. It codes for CASSDMAGGYNEQFF.

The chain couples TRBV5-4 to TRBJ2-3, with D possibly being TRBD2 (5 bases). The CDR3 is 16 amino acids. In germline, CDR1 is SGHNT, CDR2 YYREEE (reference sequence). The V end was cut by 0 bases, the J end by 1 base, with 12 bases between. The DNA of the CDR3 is TGTGCCAGCAGCTTGGTTCTACTCGGGGGCACAGATACGCAGTATTTT. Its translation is CASSLVLLGGTDTQYF.

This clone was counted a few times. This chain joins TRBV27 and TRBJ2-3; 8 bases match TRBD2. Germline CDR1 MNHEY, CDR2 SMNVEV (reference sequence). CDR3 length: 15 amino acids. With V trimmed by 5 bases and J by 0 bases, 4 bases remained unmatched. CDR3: CASSMLAGSTDTQYF. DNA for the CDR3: TGTGCCAGCAGTATGTTAGCGGGGAGCACAGATACGCAGTATTTT.

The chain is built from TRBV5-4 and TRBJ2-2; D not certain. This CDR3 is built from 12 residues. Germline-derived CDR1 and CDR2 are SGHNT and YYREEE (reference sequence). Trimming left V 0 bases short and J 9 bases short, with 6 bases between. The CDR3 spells CASSLGSRELFF. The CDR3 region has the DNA TGTGCCAGCAGCTTGGGAAGCCGGGAGCTGTTTTTT.

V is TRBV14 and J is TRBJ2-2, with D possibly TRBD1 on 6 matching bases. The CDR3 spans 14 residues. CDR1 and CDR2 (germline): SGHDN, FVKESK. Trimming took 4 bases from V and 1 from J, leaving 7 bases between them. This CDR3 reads CASSLTGNTGELFF. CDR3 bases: TGTGCCAGCAGCCTGACAGGGAACACCGGGGAGCTGTTTTTT.

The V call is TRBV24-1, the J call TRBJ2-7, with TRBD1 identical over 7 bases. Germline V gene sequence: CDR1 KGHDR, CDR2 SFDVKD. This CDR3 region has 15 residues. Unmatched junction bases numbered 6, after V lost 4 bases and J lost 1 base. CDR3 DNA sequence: TGTGCCACCAGTGAAACAGGGGCCGGTTCCTACGAGCAGTACTTC. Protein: CATSETGAGSYEQYF.

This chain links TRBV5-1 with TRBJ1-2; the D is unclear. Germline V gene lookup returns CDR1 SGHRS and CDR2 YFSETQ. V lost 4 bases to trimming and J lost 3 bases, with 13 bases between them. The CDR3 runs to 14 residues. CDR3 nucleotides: TGCGCCAGCAGCCGGAACGACGGGTACTATGGCTACACCTTC. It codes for CASSRNDGYYGYTF.

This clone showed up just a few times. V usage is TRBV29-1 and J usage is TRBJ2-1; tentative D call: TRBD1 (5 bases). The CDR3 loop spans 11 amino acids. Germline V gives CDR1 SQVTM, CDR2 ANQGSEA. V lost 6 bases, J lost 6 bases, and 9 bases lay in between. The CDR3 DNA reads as TGCAGCGTCAGTAGGGGCAATGAGCAGTTCTTC. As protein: CSVSRGNEQFF.

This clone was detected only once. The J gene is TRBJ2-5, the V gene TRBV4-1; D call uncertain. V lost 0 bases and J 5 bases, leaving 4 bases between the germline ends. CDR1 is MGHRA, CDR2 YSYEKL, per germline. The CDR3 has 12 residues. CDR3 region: CASSQDLETQYF. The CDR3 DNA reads TGCGCCAGCAGCCAAGATCTCGAGACCCAGTACTTC.

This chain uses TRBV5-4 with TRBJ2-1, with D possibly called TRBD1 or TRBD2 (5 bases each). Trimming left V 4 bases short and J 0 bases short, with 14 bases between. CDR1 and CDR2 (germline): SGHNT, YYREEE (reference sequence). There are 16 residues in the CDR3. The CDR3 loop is CASSPPWGSSYNEQFF. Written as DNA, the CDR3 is TGTGCCAGCAGCCCACCCTGGGGGAGCTCCTACAATGAGCAGTTCTTC.

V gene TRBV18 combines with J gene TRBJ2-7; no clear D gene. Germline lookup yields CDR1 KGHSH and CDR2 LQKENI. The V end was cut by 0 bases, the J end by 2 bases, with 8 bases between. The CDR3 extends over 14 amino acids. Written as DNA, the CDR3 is TGTGCCAGCTCACCACCGAACAGACCCTACGAGCAGTACGTC. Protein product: CASSPPNRPYEQYV.

In DNA form, the CDR3 reads TGCGCCAGCAGCCATCGCGGGGTCTCAGGGGAGCTGTTTTTT. Amino acids: CASSHRGVSGELFF. This chain uses TRBV4-3 with TRBJ2-2, with a possible D match to TRBD2 (6 bases). Trimming left V 3 bases short and J 8 bases short, with 13 bases between. The CDR3 covers 14 residues. Germline CDR1 and CDR2: LGHNA and YSLEER.

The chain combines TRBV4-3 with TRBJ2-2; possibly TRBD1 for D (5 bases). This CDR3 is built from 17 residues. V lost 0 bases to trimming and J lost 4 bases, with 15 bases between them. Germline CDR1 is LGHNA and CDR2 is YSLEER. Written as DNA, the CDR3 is TGCGCCAGCAGCCAAGAGTTGTGGGGCGCGAGCACCGGGGAGCTGTTTTTT. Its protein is CASSQELWGASTGELFF.

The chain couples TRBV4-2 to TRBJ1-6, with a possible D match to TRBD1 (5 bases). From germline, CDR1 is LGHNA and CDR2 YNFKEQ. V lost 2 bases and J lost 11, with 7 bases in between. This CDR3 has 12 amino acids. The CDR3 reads CASSQQGPPLHF. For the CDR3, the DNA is TGTGCCAGCAGCCAACAGGGACCACCCCTCCACTTT.

The CDR3 nucleotides read TGTGCCAGCAGCTTATGCCGGGGCTGTAATCAGCCCCAGCATTTT. It translates to CASSLCRGCNQPQHF. This chain joins TRBV11-3 and TRBJ1-5; the D gene is possibly TRBD1 (5 bases). Germline V gives CDR1 SGHNT, CDR2 YENEEA. V was clipped by 2 bases and J by 4 bases, with 12 bases between them. The CDR3 is 15 residues long. The variable domain in full, with the rest retrieved from reference TRBV11-3 and TRBJ1-5, is EAGVVQSPRYKIIEKKQPVAFWCNPISGHNTLYWYLQNLGQGPELLIRYENEEAVDDSQLPKDRFSAERLKGVDSTLKIQPAELGDSAVYLCASSLCRGCNQPQHFGDGTRLSIL.